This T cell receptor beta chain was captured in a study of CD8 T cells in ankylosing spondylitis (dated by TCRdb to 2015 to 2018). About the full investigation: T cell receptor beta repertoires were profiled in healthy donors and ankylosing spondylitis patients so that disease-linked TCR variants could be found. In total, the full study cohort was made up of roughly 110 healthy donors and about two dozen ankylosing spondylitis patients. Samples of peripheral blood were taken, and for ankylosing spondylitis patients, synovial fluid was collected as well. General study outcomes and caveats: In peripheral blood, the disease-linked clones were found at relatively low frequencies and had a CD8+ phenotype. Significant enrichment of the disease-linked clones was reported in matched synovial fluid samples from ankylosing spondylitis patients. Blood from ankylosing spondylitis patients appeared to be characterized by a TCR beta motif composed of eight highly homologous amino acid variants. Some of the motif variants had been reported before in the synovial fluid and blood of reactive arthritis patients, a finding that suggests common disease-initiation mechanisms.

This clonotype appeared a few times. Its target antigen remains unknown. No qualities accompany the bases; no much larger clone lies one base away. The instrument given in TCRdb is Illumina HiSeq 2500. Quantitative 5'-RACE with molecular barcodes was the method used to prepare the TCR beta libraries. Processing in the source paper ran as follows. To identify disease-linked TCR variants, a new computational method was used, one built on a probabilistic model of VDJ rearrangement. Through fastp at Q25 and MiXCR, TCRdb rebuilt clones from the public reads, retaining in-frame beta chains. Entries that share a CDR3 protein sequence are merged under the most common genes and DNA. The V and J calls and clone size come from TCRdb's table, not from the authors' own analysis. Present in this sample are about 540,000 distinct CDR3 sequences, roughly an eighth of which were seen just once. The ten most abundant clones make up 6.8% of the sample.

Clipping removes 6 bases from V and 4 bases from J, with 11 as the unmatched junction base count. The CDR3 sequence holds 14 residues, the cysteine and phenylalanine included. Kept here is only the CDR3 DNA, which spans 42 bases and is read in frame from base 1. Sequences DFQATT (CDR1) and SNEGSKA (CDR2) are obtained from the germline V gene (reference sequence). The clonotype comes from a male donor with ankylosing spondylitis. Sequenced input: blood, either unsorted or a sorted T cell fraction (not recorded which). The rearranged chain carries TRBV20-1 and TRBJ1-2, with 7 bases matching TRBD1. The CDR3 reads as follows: CSARPPGQPYGYTF. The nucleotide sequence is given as TGCAGTGCGCGTCCTCCGGGACAGCCCTATGGCTACACCTTC.